This TCR beta chain was sequenced in a study of identical twins. Findings of the study overall: Modelling underestimated the level of out-of-frame TCR alpha sharing observed in monozygotic twins. Rather than following the same donors, the conclusions depended on cross-sectional statistical analysis.

The CDR3 totals 15 residues. V trimming: 6 bases; J trimming: 4 bases; junction bases outside the gene matches: 10. Comments on this clonotype: Its antigen is unidentified.

One entry per CDR3 protein, called by TCRdb with MiXCR from the 5' RACE reads. Of 200,000 to 250,000 distinct CDR3 sequences listed, 7.5% were seen once; the top ten hold about 1.9%. This sample also belongs to another study, concerning yellow fever vaccine responses in identical twins.

This rearrangement joins TRBV12-3 or TRBV12-4 to TRBJ2-3, with 7 positions matching TRBD2. The sample consisted of memory (CD45RO+) T cells sorted from blood. This TCR was recovered from a woman aged 18-29 years in good health. CDR3 nucleotide sequence: TGTGCCAGCAGCCGGGGGGTGAGGGTAGCAGATACGCAGTATTTT. Its translation: CASSRGVRVADTQYF.